The source of this TCR beta chain is a study of blood T cell repertoires in COVID-19. Overall study context: COVID-19 samples collected from the United States, Italy and Spain covered acute and convalescent phases. From T cells, B-cell-depleted T cells, or PBMCs came the material, which was cDNA or gDNA.

The CDR3 runs to 15 residues. V was clipped by 3 bases and J by 9 bases, with 18 bases between them. Germline CDR1 and CDR2: MNHEY and SMNVEV (reference sequence). How the authors handled the data: Amplification of reference gene primers provided the estimated nucleated cell counts. Profiling relied on immunoSEQ multiplex PCR, and the TCRdb table lists in-frame clones only, not all of them. From that table come the V and J calls and clone size; the DNA was used to work out D and trimming. This repertoire shows about 200,000 clones, 88% found once; its top ten account for 5% to 6.5%. The specimen was peripheral blood. V gene TRBV27 combines with J gene TRBJ2-1; perhaps TRBD2 as D (5 bases). This TCR came from a middle-aged man with active or convalescent COVID-19. The CDR3, as DNA: TGTGCCAGCAGTTTCCTCAAGGTAGGGAGTAGTGAGCAGTTCTTC. Translation gives CASSFLKVGSSEQFF.